This entry lists 18 T cell receptor beta chains sequenced from one sample in a study of control samples from healthy donors and cancer patients. TCRdb's copy holds only in-frame clones and misses some; the assay was immunoSEQ multiplex PCR. Of around 97,000 clones in the sample, approximately 90% were seen once. Specimen: PBMCs. These receptors originate from a man in his sixties with lung cancer.

The chain employs TRBV6-6 and TRBJ2-1; TRBD2 matches 8 bases. The CDR3 contains 14 residues. J lost 4 bases, V lost 9 bases, and 8 bases had no gene match. CDR1 and CDR2 from the germline V gene are MNHNY and SVGAGI (reference sequence). Written as DNA, the CDR3 is TGTGCCAGTGGTACCGGGGGGGCGTACAATGAGCAGTTCTTC. Protein: CASGTGGAYNEQFF.

The chain carries TRBV18 and TRBJ1-5, with 7 positions matching TRBD1. Germline V gene data show CDR1 as KGHSH and CDR2 as LQKENI. The CDR3 sequence is 17 residues long. Losses at the gene ends were 1 base for V and 4 bases for J; bases not matched to a gene: 10. The CDR3 reads CASSPRGFDRENQPQHF. The CDR3 coding sequence is TGTGCCAGCTCACCACGAGGCTTTGACAGGGAGAATCAGCCCCAGCATTTT.

The V gene is TRBV7-6, the J gene TRBJ2-3; TRBD2 aligns across 9 bases. From germline, CDR1 is SGHVS and CDR2 FNYEAQ. The CDR3 loop spans 16 amino acids. The J segment lost 5 bases and the V segment lost 5 bases, leaving 11 bases of the junction unmatched. The CDR3 coding sequence is TGTGCCAGCAGCGCCATGGCGGGGGGGCTTTTAGATACGCAGTATTTT. Residues: CASSAMAGGLLDTQYF. Full variable domain (outside the CDR3, taken from reference TRBV7-6 and TRBJ2-3): GAGVSQSPRYKVTKRGQDVALRCDPISGHVSLYWYRQALGQGPEFLTYFNYEAQQDKSGLPNDRFSAERPEGSISTLTIQRTEQRDSAMYRCASSAMAGGLLDTQYFGPGTRLTVL.

The rearrangement links TRBV19 to TRBJ2-5, with 8 positions matching TRBD1. V shed 4 bases, J shed 5 bases, and the junction held 9 bases outside the gene matches. CDR3 length: 15 amino acids. The germline CDR1 and CDR2 sequences are LNHDA and SQIVND (reference sequence). The CDR3 reads CASSNTRGPQETQYF. The CDR3 DNA follows: TGTGCCAGTAGTAATACCAGGGGGCCTCAGGAGACCCAGTACTTC.

V gene TRBV27 combines with J gene TRBJ2-3; D unclear. In germline, CDR1 is MNHEY, CDR2 SMNVEV (reference sequence). V was pared by 6 bases and J by 4 bases, with 11 bases between. CDR3 length: 13 residues. CDR3 loop: CASSPFLADTQYF. CDR3 nucleotide sequence: TGTGCCAGCAGCCCGTTTTTGGCAGATACGCAGTATTTT.

The CDR3 DNA sequence: TGCAGCGTAGCCGGGACAGTTAACTATGGCTACACCTTC. Amino acids: CSVAGTVNYGYTF. V gene TRBV29-1 combines with J gene TRBJ1-2; 7 nucleotides agree with TRBD1. Germline trimming cut 6 bases from V and 1 base from J; bases unmatched to any gene: 5. Germline CDR1 SQVTM, CDR2 ANQGSEA. The CDR3 has 13 residues.

This clone was observed a single time. The rearrangement uses TRBV2 and TRBJ1-1, with D unclear. Trimming removed 3 bases from V and 0 bases from J, with 14 bases in between. Germline values: CDR1 SNHLY, CDR2 FYNNEI. The CDR3 totals 16 residues. This CDR3 is CASSDGRSPVNTEAFF. The DNA of the CDR3 is TGTGCCAGCAGTGACGGACGATCGCCTGTGAACACTGAAGCTTTCTTT.

The chain employs TRBV2 and TRBJ1-2; D gene unclear. CDR3 length: 14 amino acids. Trimming left V 4 bases short and J 4 bases short, with 13 bases between. Germline assignment: CDR1 SNHLY and CDR2 FYNNEI. As DNA, the CDR3 is TGTGCCAGCAGTGCCTCCGGCGCCGTCTATGGCTACACCTTC. Encoded protein: CASSASGAVYGYTF.

The genes are TRBV6-6 and TRBJ2-1; D perhaps matches TRBD2 (7 bases). Germline-derived CDR1 and CDR2 are MNHNY and SVGAGI (reference sequence). This CDR3 contains 15 residues. V was cut by 7 bases and J by 2 bases, with 15 bases left in between. DNA for the CDR3: TGTGCCAGCACCCCCGGGGGGCGGACCTACAATGAGCAGTTCTTC. Its translation is CASTPGGRTYNEQFF.

This sequence joins TRBV29-1 and TRBJ1-1; 7 bases align to TRBD1. CDR1 and CDR2 (germline): SQVTM, ANQGSEA. V lost 7 bases, J lost 2 bases, and 4 bases stayed unmatched. The CDR3 sequence is 12 residues long. This chain's CDR3 is CSAGQPNTEAFF. The CDR3 DNA sequence: TGCAGCGCGGGACAGCCCAACACTGAAGCTTTCTTT.

This chain links TRBV19 with TRBJ1-1; no clear D gene. Trimming left V 5 bases short and J 4 bases short, with 14 bases between. Germline V lookup: CDR1 LNHDA, CDR2 SQIVND (reference sequence). The length of the CDR3 is 14 residues. CDR3 in amino acids: CASSLSSSFTEAFF. Here the CDR3 DNA reads TGTGCCAGTAGTTTAAGTAGTAGTTTCACTGAAGCTTTCTTT.

The CDR3 DNA is TGCGCCAGCAGCCGCACAGATACGCAGTATTTT. Translating gives CASSRTDTQYF. This chain joins TRBV10-1 and TRBJ2-3; the D is unclear. In germline, CDR1 is WNHNN, CDR2 SYGVQD (reference sequence). The CDR3 runs to 11 residues. V was cut by 6 bases and J by 1 base, with 2 bases left in between.

Turning to this clone: The sample contains more than one DNA sequence encoding this CDR3. This rearrangement joins TRBV12-3 or TRBV12-4 to TRBJ2-3, with D uncertain. V was shortened by 6 bases and J by 2 bases, with 3 bases between the two germline ends. The CDR3 runs 11 residues. The CDR3 reads CASSLTDTQYF. DNA of the CDR3: TGTGCCAGCAGCCTCACAGATACGCAGTATTTT.

This chain uses TRBV29-1 with TRBJ2-1; D possibly corresponds to TRBD2 (5 bases). V was trimmed by 4 bases and J by 2 bases, leaving 18 bases between them. CDR3 size: 16 residues. Germline V CDR1 and CDR2: SQVTM, ANQGSEA. The CDR3: CSVAVSREGAYNEQFF. As DNA, the CDR3 is TGCAGCGTTGCGGTGAGTCGAGAGGGAGCCTACAATGAGCAGTTCTTC.

The rearrangement links TRBV12-5 to TRBJ1-2; 9 nucleotides align to TRBD1. The CDR3 contains 15 residues. The germline V gene has CDR1 LGHNT and CDR2 FRNRAP. Trimming cost V 3 bases and J 6 bases; bases outside gene matches: 8. Here the CDR3 DNA reads TGTGCTAGTGGTTTCAACAGGGGGCAATCGAATGGCTACACCTTC. Its protein is CASGFNRGQSNGYTF.

The chain is built from TRBV29-1 and TRBJ2-3; maybe TRBD2 (5 bases). CDR1 and CDR2 (germline): SQVTM, ANQGSEA. This CDR3 spans 12 amino acids. V was pared by 8 bases and J by 4 bases, with 13 bases between. In nucleotides, the CDR3 is TGCAGCTGCTTAAAGGAGGCAGATACGCAGTATTTT. Translation: CSCLKEADTQYF.

This chain connects TRBV29-1 to TRBJ1-4, with D possibly being TRBD1 (6 bases). Germline V lookup: CDR1 SQVTM, CDR2 ANQGSEA. Between the trimmed V and J ends, which lost 7 bases and 12 bases, there was a span of 21 bases. The CDR3 loop spans 13 amino acids. Here the CDR3 reads CSANLQGFKQLFF. CDR3 nucleotide sequence: TGCAGCGCTAATCTACAGGGTTTTAAACAACTGTTTTTT.

The chain uses TRBV5-1 and TRBJ2-5, with TRBD2 matching 7 bases. CDR3 length: 14 amino acids. Germline V lookup: CDR1 SGHRS, CDR2 YFSETQ. With 4 bases clipped from V and 2 bases from J, the junction kept 5 bases outside the gene matches. CDR3 amino acids: CASSLGGSQETQYF. The CDR3 region has the DNA TGCGCCAGCAGCCTCGGGGGGTCTCAAGAGACCCAGTACTTC. Full variable domain (missing parts from reference TRBV5-1 and TRBJ2-5): KAGVTQTPRYLIKTRGQQVTLSCSPISGHRSVSWYQQTPGQGLQFLFEYFSETQRNKGNFPGRFSGRQFSNSRSEMNVSTLELGDSALYLCASSLGGSQETQYFGPGTRLLVL.